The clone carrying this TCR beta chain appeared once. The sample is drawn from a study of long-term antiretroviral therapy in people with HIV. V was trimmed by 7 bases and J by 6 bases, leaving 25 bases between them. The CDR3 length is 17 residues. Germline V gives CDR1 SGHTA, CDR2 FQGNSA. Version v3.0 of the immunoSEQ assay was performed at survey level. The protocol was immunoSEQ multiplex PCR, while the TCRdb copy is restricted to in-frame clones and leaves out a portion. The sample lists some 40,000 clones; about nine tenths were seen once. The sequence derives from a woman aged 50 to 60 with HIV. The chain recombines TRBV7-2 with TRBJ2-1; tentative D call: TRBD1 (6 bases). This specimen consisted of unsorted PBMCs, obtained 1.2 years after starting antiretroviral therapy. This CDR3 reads CASKRGQYGRLGNEQFF. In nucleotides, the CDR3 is TGTGCCAGCAAAAGAGGACAGTACGGGCGGCTAGGCAATGAGCAGTTCTTC.